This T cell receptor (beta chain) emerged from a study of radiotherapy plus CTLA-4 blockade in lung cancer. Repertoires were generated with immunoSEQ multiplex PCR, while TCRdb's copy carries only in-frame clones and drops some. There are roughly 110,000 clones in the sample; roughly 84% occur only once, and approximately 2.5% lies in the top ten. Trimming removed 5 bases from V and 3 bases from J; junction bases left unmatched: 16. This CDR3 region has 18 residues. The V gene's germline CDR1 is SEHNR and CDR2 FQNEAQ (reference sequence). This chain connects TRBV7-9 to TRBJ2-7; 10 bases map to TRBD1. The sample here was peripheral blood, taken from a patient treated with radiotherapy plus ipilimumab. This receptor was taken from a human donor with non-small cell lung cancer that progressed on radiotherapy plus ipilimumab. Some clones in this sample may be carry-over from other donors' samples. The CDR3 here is CASSVVRISGTGDYEQYF. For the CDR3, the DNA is TGTGCCAGCAGCGTAGTTAGAATCTCCGGGACAGGGGACTACGAGCAGTACTTC.